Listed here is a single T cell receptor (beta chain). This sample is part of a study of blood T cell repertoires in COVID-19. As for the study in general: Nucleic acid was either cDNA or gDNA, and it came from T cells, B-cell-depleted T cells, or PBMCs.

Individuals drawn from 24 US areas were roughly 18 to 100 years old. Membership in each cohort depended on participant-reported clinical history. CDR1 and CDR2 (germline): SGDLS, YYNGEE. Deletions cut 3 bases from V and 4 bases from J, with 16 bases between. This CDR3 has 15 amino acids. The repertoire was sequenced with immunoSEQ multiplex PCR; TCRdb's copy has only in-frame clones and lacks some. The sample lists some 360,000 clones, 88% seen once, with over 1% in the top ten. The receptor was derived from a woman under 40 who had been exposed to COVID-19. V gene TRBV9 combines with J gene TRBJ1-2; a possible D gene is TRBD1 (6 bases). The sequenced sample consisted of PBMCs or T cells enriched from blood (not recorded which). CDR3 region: CASSGPTGTFYGYTF. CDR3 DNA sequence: TGTGCCAGCAGCGGTCCAACGGGGACATTCTATGGCTACACCTTC.